This T cell receptor (beta chain) was obtained from a study of blood T cell repertoires in COVID-19 (dated by TCRdb to the early 2020s). About the full investigation: The collaborator samples originated in the United States, Italy and Spain and spanned the acute and convalescent phases of COVID-19. The material from the prospective study consisted of cDNA or gDNA derived from T cells, B-cell-depleted T cells, or PBMCs. Subjects who had been exposed to COVID-19, were actively infected with it, or had recovered from it provided the deeply sampled blood TCRbeta repertoires that made up the dataset. The repertoires were made available in a free public database intended to serve as a resource for research on the immune response to SARS-CoV-2. The samples were drawn from two sources: the first 160 participants of the ongoing ImmuneRACE study, and over 950 subjects contributed by 6 global collaborators. Sample metadata almost always included a de-identified subject ID, COVID-19 status, age in years and sex. Where HLA class I and class II types were available, the types were taken from metadata supplied by the sample provider, not from assay-based typing.

CDR1 and CDR2 were assigned from the germline V gene (reference sequence) as LGHDT and YNNKEL. Trimming accounts for 4 bases at V and 4 bases at J, while the number of junction bases matched to no gene is 7. The cysteine opens and the phenylalanine closes a CDR3 of 15 amino acids. Just the 45-base CDR3 DNA is kept, in frame starting at base 1. Each collaborating institution followed its own protocols to collect whole blood in K2EDTA tubes. For TCRbeta analysis, collaborators shipped samples in one of three forms: frozen whole blood, isolated PBMCs, or DNA extracted from either of those sample types. Notes on this clone: There is no known antigen for this receptor. Per-base quality was not reported, and no clone a single base away is much larger than it.

The immunoSEQ Assay, a bias-controlled multiplex PCR, was used to amplify TCRbeta CDR3 regions from genomic DNA. For the original study's pipeline: The number of nucleated cells in each sample was estimated by amplification of reference gene primers within the assay. To quantify the absolute abundance of each unique TCRbeta CDR3 rearrangement, sequence reads were collapsed and filtered. For each sample, productive Simpson clonality was calculated as the square root of Simpson's diversity index across productive rearrangements. Drawn from immuneACCESS, this table holds only the in-frame rearrangements with V and J called that TCRdb kept. Clones are partly lost; checked studies trace under half to an unresolved V gene and leave the rest unexplained. The V and J calls and clone size were taken over from that table, and D and trimming were inferred from the DNA. This sample is represented by about 70,000 clones; about nine tenths of them were singletons. The top ten constitute 29% of the sample.

Results the study describes overall, beyond this receptor: The quantity of clinical and demographic metadata differed by source and by participant and was supplied without curation.

Sequenced input: peripheral blood. The rearrangement combines TRBV3-1 (or the pseudogene TRBV3-2) with TRBJ1-2; 9 bases in the middle match TRBD1. The clonotype originates from a woman of 80 years or more with active or convalescent COVID-19. This receptor carries the CDR3 CASSLTGTGFYGYTF. The nucleotide sequence is given as TGTGCCAGCAGCCTTACCGGGACAGGGTTCTATGGCTACACCTTC.